The entry below describes one TCR beta chain. The antigen remains undetermined. The V end was cut by 6 bases, the J end by 5 bases, with 16 bases between. Germline assignment: CDR1 SGHAT and CDR2 FQNNGV. The CDR3 is 14 amino acids. This sample is drawn from a study of cytotoxic CD8 clonotypes in ibrutinib-treated CLL. Overall study: The patients comprised approximately ten relapsed/refractory and around 16 treatment-naive cases, approximately 17 IGHV unmutated. Treatment had run for a median about 12 months, range 6 to 36, when response samples were taken.

Sequencing was designed to attain a depth spanning 1 in 200,000 to 1 in 1 million T cells. Generated by immunoSEQ multiplex PCR, the TCRdb table keeps only in-frame clones and is missing some. The sample comprises 65,000 to 80,000 clones, roughly 83% of which are singletons, and approximately 35% rests with the top ten. General study findings and limits: Patients had baseline clonality above age-matched healthy donors, and this clonality moved with circulating CD8+ T-cell counts.

Sequenced material: PBMCs, taken after 24 months of ibrutinib treatment. This TCR came from a human donor with chronic lymphocytic leukemia. The chain combines TRBV11-2 with TRBJ2-5, with D perhaps matching TRBD2 (6 bases). CDR3 DNA: TGTGCCAGCAGTCGGGGAGCTGGGAGGGAGACCCAGTACTTC. It specifies CASSRGAGRETQYF.